These 22 T cell receptor beta chains share one sample of origin, sequenced in a study of CD8 T cells in ankylosing spondylitis. Study-wide results and limits: Roughly 8 highly homologous variants formed a TCR beta motif that appeared characteristic of ankylosing spondylitis blood.

These receptors' antigens are unknown. MiXCR was run by TCRdb on the 5' RACE reads, yielding one entry per CDR3 protein. The sample yields some 450,000 distinct CDR3 sequences, 15% to 20% seen once. Specimen: blood, either unsorted or a sorted T cell fraction (not recorded which). Receptors were obtained from a male donor with ankylosing spondylitis.

This clonotype has only a few counts. This chain joins TRBV6-1 and TRBJ1-2, with 12 bases matching TRBD1. Per germline, CDR1 MNHNS and CDR2 SASEGT. V trimming: 6 bases; J trimming: 3 bases; junction bases outside the gene matches: 5. The CDR3 loop spans 15 amino acids. CDR3 loop: CASRAGTGGDYGYTF. DNA of the CDR3: TGTGCCAGCAGAGCCGGGACAGGGGGCGACTATGGCTACACCTTC.

In this sample, this clonotype turned up a few times. This sequence joins TRBV6-1 and TRBJ1-5; 8 bases align to TRBD1. Trimming took 4 bases from V and 6 from J; bases not matched to a gene: 8. The CDR3 contains 15 residues. Germline V gives CDR1 MNHNS, CDR2 SASEGT. This chain's CDR3 is CASSADRGFRQPQHF. Written as DNA, the CDR3 is TGTGCCAGCAGTGCTGACAGGGGATTTCGTCAGCCCCAGCATTTT.

The table lists this clonotype with many counts. This chain joins TRBV12-3 or TRBV12-4 and TRBJ1-6; D is ambiguous. The V and J ends lost 6 bases and 6 bases respectively, with 12 bases between them. The CDR3 runs 14 residues. The CDR3 protein is CASSPSVFNSPLHF. The CDR3 nucleotides read TGTGCCAGCAGCCCTTCCGTGTTTAATTCACCCCTCCACTTT.

The genes are TRBV29-1 and TRBJ1-2; 7 bases agree with TRBD1. Losses at the gene ends were 1 base for V and 3 bases for J; bases not matched to a gene: 14. The CDR3 extends over 17 amino acids. The germline CDR1 and CDR2 sequences are SQVTM and ANQGSEA. CDR3 region: CSVEVGNWVGGDYGYTF. The CDR3 DNA reads as TGCAGCGTTGAAGTTGGGAATTGGGTAGGGGGCGACTATGGCTACACCTTC.

J is TRBJ2-2 and V is TRBV25-1, with TRBD2 matching 12 bases. Germline CDR1 reads MGHDK; CDR2 reads SYGVNS. With 3 bases clipped from V and 6 bases from J, the junction kept 5 bases outside the gene matches. This CDR3 region has 16 residues. CDR3 sequence: CASSEGSSGRAGELFF. In DNA form, the CDR3 reads TGTGCCAGCAGTGAGGGGTCTAGCGGGAGGGCCGGGGAGCTGTTTTTT.

This rearrangement joins TRBV6-1 to TRBJ2-5, with 10 nucleotides matching TRBD1. Germline CDR1 is MNHNS and CDR2 is SASEGT. V lost 6 bases, J lost 5 bases, and 6 bases stayed unmatched. The CDR3 sequence is 14 residues long. The CDR3 DNA follows: TGTGCCAGCAGGATGGACAGGGGGATGGAGACCCAGTACTTC. This translates into CASRMDRGMETQYF.

This clonotype was seen repeatedly, ten times or more. The rearrangement uses TRBV12-3 or TRBV12-4 and TRBJ2-1; 11 bases map to TRBD2. The CDR3 is 16 amino acids. V lost 4 bases, J lost 4 bases, and 6 bases stayed unmatched. CDR3 region: CASSYRLAGMYNEQFF. Here the CDR3 DNA reads TGTGCCAGCAGTTACAGACTAGCGGGAATGTACAATGAGCAGTTCTTC.

This clonotype has just a few counts. This chain joins TRBV3-1 and TRBJ1-3; D is unresolved. The germline V and J ends were trimmed by 4 bases and 4 bases, with 14 bases remaining between them. CDR1 is LGHDT, CDR2 YNNKEL, per germline (reference sequence). The CDR3 runs to 15 residues. CDR3 loop: CASSLLDSSGNTIYF. In DNA form, the CDR3 reads TGTGCCAGCAGCCTACTCGACTCCTCGGGAAACACCATATATTTT. Based on the CDR3 plus reference TRBV3-1 and TRBJ1-3, the full variable domain is DTAVSQTPKYLVTQMGNDKSIKCEQNLGHDTMYWYKQDSKKFLKIMFSYNNKELIINETVPNRFSPKSPDKAHLNLHINSLELGDSAVYFCASSLLDSSGNTIYFGEGSWLTVV.

The rearrangement joins TRBV3-1 to TRBJ1-1; D is unresolved. Trimming stripped 0 bases from V and 6 bases from J, with 11 bases between. The germline V gene encodes CDR1 LGHDT and CDR2 YNNKEL (reference sequence). There are 14 residues in the CDR3. Here the CDR3 DNA reads TGTGCCAGCAGCCAAGAAATCCCCCAGCCTGAAGCTTTCTTT. This gives the protein CASSQEIPQPEAFF.

The chain uses TRBV27 and TRBJ1-4, with a tentative D call TRBD1 (5 bases). Germline CDR1 is MNHEY and CDR2 is SMNVEV (reference sequence). V lost 5 bases, J lost 10 bases, and 14 bases lay in between. The CDR3 loop spans 13 amino acids. CDR3 protein: CASSLLQEGKLFF. The CDR3 region has the DNA TGTGCCAGCAGTCTACTACAGGAGGGAAAACTGTTTTTT. Full variable domain (outside the CDR3, taken from reference TRBV27 and TRBJ1-4): EAQVTQNPRYLITVTGKKLTVTCSQNMNHEYMSWYRQDPGLGLRQIYYSMNVEVTDKGDVPEGYKVSRKEKRNFPLILESPSPNQTSLYFCASSLLQEGKLFFGSGTQLSVL.

There are many counts of this clonotype. The chain recombines TRBV12-3 or TRBV12-4 with TRBJ1-1; TRBD1 is a possible D gene (6 bases). Trimming took off 2 bases at V and 2 bases at J, with 9 bases between the two ends. The CDR3 has 14 amino acids. The CDR3 is CASSLSGDNTEAFF. The CDR3 nucleotides read TGTGCCAGCAGTTTATCAGGGGATAACACTGAAGCTTTCTTT.

The chain carries TRBV5-1 and TRBJ1-1; D is unresolved. This CDR3 region has 15 residues. Looked up from germline, CDR1 is SGHRS and CDR2 is YFSETQ. Trimming cost V 1 base and J 0 bases, with 10 bases left between them. The CDR3 DNA sequence: TGCGCCAGCAGCTTGAGTCCGACGATGAACACTGAAGCTTTCTTT. Residues: CASSLSPTMNTEAFF.

This clonotype occurred once. A read error may explain this, as a much larger clone is one base away. This chain joins TRBV20-1 and TRBJ1-5; D is unresolved. This CDR3 contains 14 residues. Germline loops: CDR1 DFQATT, CDR2 SNEGSKA (reference sequence). CDR3 nucleotide sequence: TGCGGTGCTAGTGACCGGGGTCGCAATCAGCCCCAGCATTTT. Amino acids: CGASDRGRNQPQHF.

This clonotype was counted between two and nine times. This chain links TRBV20-1 with TRBJ2-5; D is perhaps TRBD1 (6 bases). CDR1 is DFQATT and CDR2 is SNEGSKA in the germline V gene (reference sequence). The CDR3 totals 14 residues. Deletions cut 6 bases from V and 2 bases from J, with 16 bases between. CDR3 loop: CSARSNQGQETQYF. CDR3 nucleotide sequence: TGCAGTGCGCGGAGTAACCAGGGGCAAGAGACCCAGTACTTC.

This chain connects TRBV11-1 to TRBJ2-6; 7 positions agree with TRBD1. V shed 2 bases and J 0 bases; nucleotides not matched to a gene: 7. The germline gives CDR1 SGHAT, CDR2 FQDESV (reference sequence). This CDR3 spans 18 amino acids. CDR3 protein: CASSLLQGPLSGANVLTF. In nucleotides, the CDR3 is TGTGCCAGCAGCTTATTACAGGGGCCCCTCTCTGGGGCCAACGTCCTGACTTTC.

In its sample, this clonotype was seen a few times. The CDR3 reads CASRSQRDEQYF. In nucleotides, the CDR3 is TGTGCCAGCAGGTCTCAGAGGGACGAGCAGTACTTC. The chain carries TRBV6-6 and TRBJ2-7; D is possibly TRBD2 (5 bases). The V and J ends lost 6 bases and 5 bases respectively, with 11 bases between them. CDR1 is MNHNY, CDR2 SVGAGI, per germline (reference sequence). The CDR3 contains 12 residues.

This clonotype came up a few times. This chain uses TRBV29-1 with TRBJ2-1, with D unresolved. Germline values: CDR1 SQVTM, CDR2 ANQGSEA. V gave up 6 bases and J gave up 4 bases, with 19 bases separating them. The CDR3 is made up of 15 amino acids. The CDR3 bases are TGCAGCGTGCACGGGTTCCGAGCATTTTACAATGAGCAGTTCTTC. Encoded protein: CSVHGFRAFYNEQFF.

This clonotype turned up a few times. The chain combines TRBV7-9 with TRBJ1-2; 10 nucleotides agree with TRBD1. The germline gives CDR1 SEHNR, CDR2 FQNEAQ (reference sequence). V was pared by 2 bases and J by 7 bases, with 10 bases of the junction left unmatched. There are 16 residues in the CDR3. In DNA, the CDR3 is TGTGCCAGCAGCTTAAAAATTGGGACAGGGGAGAGTGGCTACACCTTC. This codes for CASSLKIGTGESGYTF. Combining the CDR3 with reference TRBV7-9 and TRBJ1-2 gives the whole variable domain DTGVSQNPRHKITKRGQNVTFRCDPISEHNRLYWYRQTLGQGPEFLTYFQNEAQLEKSRLLSDRFSAERPKGSFSTLEIQRTEQGDSAMYLCASSLKIGTGESGYTFGSGTRLTVV.

V and J are TRBV20-1 and TRBJ1-5; 8 nucleotides agree with TRBD1. The V gene's germline CDR1 is DFQATT and CDR2 SNEGSKA (reference sequence). J was trimmed by 3 bases and V by 1 base; bases with no gene match: 5. The CDR3 totals 15 residues. The CDR3 here is CSARGTGISNQPQHF. The CDR3 nucleotides read TGCAGTGCTAGAGGGACAGGGATCTCCAATCAGCCCCAGCATTTT.

The V gene is TRBV7-6, the J gene TRBJ2-3; 13 bases are a match to TRBD2. The CDR3 loop spans 19 amino acids. The V segment lost 5 bases and the J segment 1 base; nucleotides outside the gene matches: 12. Germline CDR1 SGHVS, CDR2 FNYEAQ. CDR3 coding DNA: TGTGCCAGCAGCACCACCCCGGGACTAGCGGGATTGGGCACAGATACGCAGTATTTT. It translates to CASSTTPGLAGLGTDTQYF.

This clonotype has at least ten counts. This chain links TRBV5-1 with TRBJ1-6; no reliable D call. With 4 bases removed from V and 9 bases from J, the gap between germline ends came to 20 bases. CDR1 is SGHRS and CDR2 is YFSETQ in the germline V gene. This CDR3 spans 16 amino acids. The CDR3, as DNA: TGCGCCAGCAGCCTACCAATGACGGGTTCAAGTTCACCCCTCCACTTT. Its translation: CASSLPMTGSSSPLHF.

Ten or more counts support this clonotype. The chain carries TRBV2 and TRBJ1-3, with 7 bases fitting TRBD1. With V trimmed by 5 bases and J by 8 bases, 9 bases remained unmatched. CDR1 is SNHLY and CDR2 is FYNNEI in the germline V gene. The CDR3 is made up of 14 amino acids. CDR3 coding DNA: TGTGCCAGCAGTTTGACCCAGGGGGGAGACACCATATATTTT. As protein: CASSLTQGGDTIYF.